The following is a T cell receptor beta chain sequence with its context. The ends were cut back, 0 bases at V and 7 bases at J, with 11 bases in the middle. The V gene's germline CDR1 is SGDLS and CDR2 YYNGEE. The CDR3 loop spans 15 amino acids. This sample is part of a study of blood T cell repertoires in COVID-19. Study-level background: Sites across the United States, Italy and Spain contributed samples from acute and convalescent COVID-19. PBMCs, B-cell-depleted T cells, or T cells were the source of the cDNA or gDNA that made up the material.

Enrollment of patients from Seattle took place during active infection, with longitudinal follow-up. Methods used by the authors: Researchers report that nucleated cell counts were estimated from reference gene primer amplification. Profiled with immunoSEQ multiplex PCR; TCRdb holds only in-frame clones, not every one. The DNA was the basis for D and trimming; V, J and clone size are from that table. The sample yields 52,000 or so clones, roughly 89% seen once. The clonotype originates from a man aged 40-50 years with COVID-19, enrolled during active disease. Sequenced material: peripheral blood. The rearrangement uses TRBV9 and TRBJ1-6, with TRBD1 as a possible D gene (5 bases). The CDR3 DNA reads as TGTGCCAGCAGCGTAGAGCAGGGAAGGAATTCACCCCTCCACTTT. Protein sequence: CASSVEQGRNSPLHF.